One TCR beta chain is described in this entry. No antigen is known for it. Assay used: immunoSEQ multiplex PCR; TCRdb lists only in-frame clones, some missing. The table shows about 980,000 clones, with 60% to 85% occurring only once. The germline CDR1 and CDR2 sequences are MNHNS and SASEGT. V lost 2 bases, J lost 5 bases, and 4 bases stayed unmatched. The CDR3 covers 15 residues. This entry comes from a study of shared clonotypes between healthy human individuals. Study-wide background: With ages of 18 to 49, the donors were two women and three men. CD4 naive and CD4 memory each took three plates per donor, while CD8 naive took two and CD8 memory one. Points from the study as a whole: With few donors, the genetic and exposure-history diversity represented was limited.

Sequencing used memory CD4+ T cells sorted from blood. This sample's subset: CD45RA-negative fraction. J is TRBJ2-1 and V is TRBV6-1; 9 nucleotides match TRBD1. This TCR was sampled from a man aged 18 to 35 in good health. The CDR3 here is CASSERDRVNNEQFF. The CDR3 bases are TGTGCCAGCAGTGAACGGGACAGGGTTAACAATGAGCAGTTCTTC.